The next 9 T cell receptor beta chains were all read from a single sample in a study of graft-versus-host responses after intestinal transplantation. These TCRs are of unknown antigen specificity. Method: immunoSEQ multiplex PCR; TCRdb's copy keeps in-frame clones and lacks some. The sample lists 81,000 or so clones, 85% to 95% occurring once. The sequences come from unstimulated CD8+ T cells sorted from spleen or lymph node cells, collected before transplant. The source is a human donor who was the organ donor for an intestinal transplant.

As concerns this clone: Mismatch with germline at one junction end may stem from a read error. CDR3 residues: CASSGGQGIF. The CDR3 DNA follows: TGTGCCAGCAGCGGGGGACAGGGGATCTTC. The chain is built from TRBV5-5 and TRBJ1-2; the match to TRBD1 covers 10 bases. Germline V lookup: CDR1 SGHKS, CDR2 YYEKEE (reference sequence). The CDR3 sequence is 10 residues long.

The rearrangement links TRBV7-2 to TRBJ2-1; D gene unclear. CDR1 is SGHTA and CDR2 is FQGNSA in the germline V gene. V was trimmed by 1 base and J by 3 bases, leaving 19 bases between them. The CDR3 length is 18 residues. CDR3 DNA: TGTGCCAGCAGCTTAGTGTTCTCGGGTCCCCTAGGCTACAATGAGCAGTTCTTC. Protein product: CASSLVFSGPLGYNEQFF.

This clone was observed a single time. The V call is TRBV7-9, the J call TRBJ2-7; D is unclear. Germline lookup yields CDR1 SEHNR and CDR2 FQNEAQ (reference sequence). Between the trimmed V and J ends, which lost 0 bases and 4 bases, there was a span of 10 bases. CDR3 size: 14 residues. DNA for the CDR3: TGTGCCAGCAGCTTAGCGATGGCTAGATACGAGCAGTACTTC. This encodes CASSLAMARYEQYF.

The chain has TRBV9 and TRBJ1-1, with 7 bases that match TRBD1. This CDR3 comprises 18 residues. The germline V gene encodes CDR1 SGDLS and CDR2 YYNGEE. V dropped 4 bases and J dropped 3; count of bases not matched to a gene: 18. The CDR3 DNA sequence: TGTGCCAGCAGCTTAGGGTTCGGGGGAACAGGGGCGGACACTGAAGCTTTCTTT. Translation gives CASSLGFGGTGADTEAFF. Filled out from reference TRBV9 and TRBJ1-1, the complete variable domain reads DSGVTQTPKHLITATGQRVTLRCSPRSGDLSVYWYQQSLDQGLQFLIQYYNGEERAKGNILERFSAQQFPDLHSELNLSSLELGDSALYFCASSLGFGGTGADTEAFFGQGTRLTVV.

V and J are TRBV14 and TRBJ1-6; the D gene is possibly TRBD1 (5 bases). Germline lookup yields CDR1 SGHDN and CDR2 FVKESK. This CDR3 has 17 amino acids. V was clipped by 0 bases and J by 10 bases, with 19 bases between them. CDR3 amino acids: CASSQDPGTGRASPLHF. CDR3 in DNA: TGTGCCAGCAGCCAAGATCCCGGAACAGGAAGGGCATCACCCCTCCACTTT.

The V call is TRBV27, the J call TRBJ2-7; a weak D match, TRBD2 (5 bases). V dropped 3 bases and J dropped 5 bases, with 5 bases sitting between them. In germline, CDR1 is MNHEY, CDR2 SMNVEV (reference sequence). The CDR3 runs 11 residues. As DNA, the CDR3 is TGTGCCAGCAGTTTCGGGGACGAGCAGTACTTC. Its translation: CASSFGDEQYF.

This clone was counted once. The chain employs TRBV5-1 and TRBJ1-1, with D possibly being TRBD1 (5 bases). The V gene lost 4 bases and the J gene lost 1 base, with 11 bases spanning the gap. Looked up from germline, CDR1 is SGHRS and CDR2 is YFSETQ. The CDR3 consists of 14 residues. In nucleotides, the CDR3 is TGCGCCAGCAGCGAGACAGCAAGGAACACTGAAGCTTTCTTT. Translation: CASSETARNTEAFF. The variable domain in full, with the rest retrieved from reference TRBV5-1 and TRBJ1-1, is KAGVTQTPRYLIKTRGQQVTLSCSPISGHRSVSWYQQTPGQGLQFLFEYFSETQRNKGNFPGRFSGRQFSNSRSEMNVSTLELGDSALYLCASSETARNTEAFFGQGTRLTVV.

The CDR3 sequence is CASASGGSSYEQYF. The CDR3, as DNA: TGTGCCAGCGCGAGTGGGGGGAGCTCCTACGAGCAGTACTTC. The chain joins TRBV13 to TRBJ2-7; a weak D match, TRBD2 (6 bases). The CDR3 length is 14 residues. Per the germline V gene, CDR1 is PRHDT and CDR2 is FYEKMQ (reference sequence). The germline V and J ends were trimmed by 8 bases and 0 bases, with 14 bases remaining between them.

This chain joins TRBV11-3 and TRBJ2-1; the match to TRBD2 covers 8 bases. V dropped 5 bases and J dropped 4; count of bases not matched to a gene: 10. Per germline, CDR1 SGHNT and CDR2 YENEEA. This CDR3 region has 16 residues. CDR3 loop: CASSRSGTNVYNEQFF. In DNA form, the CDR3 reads TGTGCCAGCAGCCGTAGCGGGACCAACGTGTACAATGAGCAGTTCTTC.